A selection of T cell receptor beta chains follows, all from one sample in a study of T cells in localized non-small cell lung cancer. Measured with immunoSEQ multiplex PCR; TCRdb has only the in-frame clones, and not every one. The sample carries more than 25,000 clones, about nine tenths recorded once. The material was peripheral blood, obtained before any cancer treatment. Receptor source: a woman aged 40-69 years with stage I lung adenocarcinoma. Both conserved end residues are trimmed from each CDR3.

v_gene: TRBV7-2
CDR3aa: ASSPGQGAIGELF

v_gene: TRBV9
CDR3aa: ASSVSGLEALHEQY

v_gene: TRBV18
CDR3aa: ASSPLRESYEQY

v_gene: TRBV7-9
CDR3aa: ASSLQGNQPQH

v_gene: TRBV19
CDR3aa: ASSPRTGTGGAF

v_gene: TRBV9
CDR3aa: ASSYQGATEAF

v_gene: TRBV2
CDR3aa: ASKADRAGAGELF

v_gene: TRBV11-2
CDR3aa: ASSYQGIYGYT

v_gene: TRBV28
CDR3aa: ASSFGGRREKLF

v_gene: TRBV20-1
CDR3aa: SARYEQY

v_gene: TRBV19
CDR3aa: ASSPLKGPDKTKDSPPH

v_gene: TRBV5-1
CDR3aa: ASNIGQNTGELF

v_gene: TRBV30
CDR3aa: AWIGSGSQYGYT

v_gene: TRBV7-8
CDR3aa: ASSPRDGATNEKLF

v_gene: TRBV7-2
CDR3aa: ASSFGVSVYEQY

v_gene: TRBV10-2
CDR3aa: ASSYMDGNNSPLH

v_gene: TRBV5-6
CDR3aa: ASSLGQGIQETQY